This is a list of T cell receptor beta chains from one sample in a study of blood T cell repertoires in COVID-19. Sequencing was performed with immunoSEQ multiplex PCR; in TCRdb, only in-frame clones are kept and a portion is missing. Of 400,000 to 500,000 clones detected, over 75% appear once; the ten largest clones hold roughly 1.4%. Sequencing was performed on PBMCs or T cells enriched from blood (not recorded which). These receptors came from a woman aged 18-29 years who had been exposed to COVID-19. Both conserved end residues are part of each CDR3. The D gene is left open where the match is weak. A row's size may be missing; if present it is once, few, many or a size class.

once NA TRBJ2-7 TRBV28 TGTGCCAGCATGGCTCGTCCTAGGTCCTACGAGCAGTACTTC CASMARPRSYEQYF
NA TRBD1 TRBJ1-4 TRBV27 TGTGCCAGCAGTCCTAACACAAGGACAGGGGCAACTAATGAAAAACTGTTTTTT CASSPNTRTGATNEKLFF
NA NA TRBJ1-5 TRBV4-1 TGCGCCAGCAGCCAAGGCTTGGGCTACAATCAGCCCCAGCATTTT CASSQGLGYNQPQHF
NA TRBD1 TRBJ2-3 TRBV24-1 TGTGCCACCAGTGGTCGGGACAGGGGGGCGGAAGATACGCAGTATTTT CATSGRDRGAEDTQYF
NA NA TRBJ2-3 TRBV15 TGTGCCACCAGCAGAGATCTGGATACGCAGTATTTT CATSRDLDTQYF
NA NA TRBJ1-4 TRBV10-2 TGCGCCAGCAGTGAGATAGTTGCAACTAATGAAAAACTGTTTTTT CASSEIVATNEKLFF
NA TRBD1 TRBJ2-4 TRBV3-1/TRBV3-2 TGTGCCAGCAGCCAGGCCGGGACAGGGACCAAAAACATTCAGTACTTC CASSQAGTGTKNIQYF
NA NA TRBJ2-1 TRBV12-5 TGTGCTAGTGCCGCCCCGGGTAGCGGATACAATGAGCAGTTCTTC CASAAPGSGYNEQFF
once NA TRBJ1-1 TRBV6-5 TGTGCCAGCAGTTACTCGGACAGATCGAACACTGAAGCTTTCTTT CASSYSDRSNTEAFF
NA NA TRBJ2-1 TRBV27 TGTGCCAGCACCTATACCGGGGGGCCTTACAATGAGCAGTTCTTC CASTYTGGPYNEQFF
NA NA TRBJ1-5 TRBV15 TGTGCCACCAGCAGAGGAGGTAGCTACAGGACAAATCAGCCCCAGCATTTT CATSRGGSYRTNQPQHF
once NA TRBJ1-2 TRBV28 TGTGCCAGCAGTTTAAACCCCTGGACAATCTATGGCTACACCTTC CASSLNPWTIYGYTF
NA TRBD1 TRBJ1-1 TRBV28 TGTGCCAGCAGTTTCTTACAGGGGACTGAAGCTTTCTTT CASSFLQGTEAFF
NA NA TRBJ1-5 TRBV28 TGTGCCAGCAGTTTGAGGGCCGGGAACCTTTATCAGCCCCAGCATTTT CASSLRAGNLYQPQHF
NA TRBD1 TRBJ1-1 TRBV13 TGTGCCAGCAGCTCCGGGACAGCAGATTTTATGAACACTGAAGCTTTCTTT CASSSGTADFMNTEAFF
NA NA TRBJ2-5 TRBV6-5 TGTGCCAGCAGTCCTACCCGGGGGTTCCAAGAGACCCAGTACTTC CASSPTRGFQETQYF
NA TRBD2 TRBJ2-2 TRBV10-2 TGCGCCAGCAGTGAGTTACTAGCGGGAGATATTGGGGAGCTGTTTTTT CASSELLAGDIGELFF
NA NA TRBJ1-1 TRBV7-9 TGTGCCAGCAGCTTAGCGTGGCAGGGAACTGAAGCTTTCTTT CASSLAWQGTEAFF
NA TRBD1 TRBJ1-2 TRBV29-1 TGCAGCGTTGAGGACAGGGGCAACTATGGCTACACCTTC CSVEDRGNYGYTF
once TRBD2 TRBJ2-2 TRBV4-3 TGCGCCAGCAGCCAAGATCCCGACCCGGGACTAGCGGGGGCCGACACCGGGGAGCTGTTTTTT CASSQDPDPGLAGADTGELFF
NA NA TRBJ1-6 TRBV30 TGTGCCTGGAGTGTCGGAGAAAGGAATTCACCCCTCCACTTT CAWSVGERNSPLHF
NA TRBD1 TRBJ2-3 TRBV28 TGTGCCAGCAAGGACAGGCTTAGCACAGATACGCAGTATTTT CASKDRLSTDTQYF
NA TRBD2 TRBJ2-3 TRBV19 TGTGCCGGAAGCGGGGGCCCCACAGATACGCAGTATTTT CAGSGGPTDTQYF
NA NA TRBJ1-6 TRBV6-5 TGTGCCAGCAGTTACTTGCAGGGTCGAAATTCACCCCTCCACTTT CASSYLQGRNSPLHF
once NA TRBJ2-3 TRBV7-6 TGTGCCAGCAGCCCCAGCCCGGACGGGAGTCTCACAGATACGCAGTATTTT CASSPSPDGSLTDTQYF
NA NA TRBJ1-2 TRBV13 TGTGCCAGCACCCGAAAAAGGGACATGACTAACTATGGCTACACCTTC CASTRKRDMTNYGYTF
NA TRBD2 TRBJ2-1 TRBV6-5 TGTGCCAGCAGTTACGGACTAGCGGGAGGGGACAATGAGCAGTTCTTC CASSYGLAGGDNEQFF
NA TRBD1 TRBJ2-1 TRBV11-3 TGTGCCAGCAGCTTAGCAGGGGGTGGGAACAATGAGCAGTTCTTC CASSLAGGGNNEQFF
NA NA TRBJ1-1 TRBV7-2 TGTGCCAGCAGCTTGGCCCACAGACTCACGGGGTACACTGAAGCTTTCTTT CASSLAHRLTGYTEAFF
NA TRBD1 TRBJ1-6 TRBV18 TGTGCCAGCTCGGCCGACAGGGGTCAGTCACCCCTCCACTTT CASSADRGQSPLHF